This TCR beta chain was identified in a study of shared clonotypes between healthy human individuals. Germline V CDR1 and CDR2: SGHRS, YFSETQ. Trimming at V came to 4 bases and at J to 10 bases, leaving 9 bases not matched to a gene. There are 14 residues in the CDR3. Regarding this clone: Its antigen remains unidentified.

In the authors' workflow: Junction-only immunoSEQ sequences carried no quality scores, so filtering differed. Data came from immunoSEQ multiplex PCR; TCRdb stores just in-frame clones and leaves some out. V, J and clone size were drawn from that table, and D and trimming were deduced from the DNA. This sample yields millions of clones, of which around 95% are seen a single time; 0.1% to 0.15% belongs to the top ten. Findings and limits, study-wide: Clonotypes shared by all four donors outscored non-shared clonotypes in generation probability.

The sample taken for sequencing was naive CD4+ T cells sorted from blood. Subset specified: CD45RA+ positively selected. V is TRBV5-1 and J is TRBJ1-4; 8 positions match TRBD1. This TCR came from a man aged 18-30 years in good health. The CDR3 reads CASSVDRDVGKLFF. CDR3 nucleotides: TGCGCCAGCAGCGTGGACAGGGACGTTGGAAAACTGTTTTTT.